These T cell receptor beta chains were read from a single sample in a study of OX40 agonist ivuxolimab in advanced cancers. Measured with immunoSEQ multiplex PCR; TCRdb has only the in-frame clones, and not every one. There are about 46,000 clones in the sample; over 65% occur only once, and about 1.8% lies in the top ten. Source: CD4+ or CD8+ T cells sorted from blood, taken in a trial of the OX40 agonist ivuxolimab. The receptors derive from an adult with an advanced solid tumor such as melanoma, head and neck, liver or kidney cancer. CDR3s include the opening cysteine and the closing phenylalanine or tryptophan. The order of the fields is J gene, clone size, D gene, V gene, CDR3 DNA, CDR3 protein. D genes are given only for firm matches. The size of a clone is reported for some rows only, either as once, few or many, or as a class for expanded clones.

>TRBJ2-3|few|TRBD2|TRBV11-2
TGTGCCAGCAGCACTTTGTCGGGGGGGAGAGATACGCAGTATTTT
CASSTLSGGRDTQYF
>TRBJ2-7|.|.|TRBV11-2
TGTGCCAGCAGTTCCACAGGGAACAAATACGAGCAGTACTTC
CASSSTGNKYEQYF
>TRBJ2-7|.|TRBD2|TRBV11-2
TGTGCCAGCAGCTTTGATGTAGCGGGGGGGCGAGAGCAGTACTTC
CASSFDVAGGREQYF
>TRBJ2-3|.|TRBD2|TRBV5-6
TGTGCCAGCAGTCTAAGGAGCGGGGGTGCAGATACGCAGTATTTT
CASSLRSGGADTQYF
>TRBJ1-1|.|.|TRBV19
TGTGCCAGTAGTATAGGTGGGAACACTGAAGCTTTCTTT
CASSIGGNTEAFF
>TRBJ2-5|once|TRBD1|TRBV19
TGTGCCAGTAGTATACAGGGGGCCCAAGAGACCCAGTACTTC
CASSIQGAQETQYF
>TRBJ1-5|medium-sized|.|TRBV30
TGTGCCTGGAGCCCCGATAATGGCTCGGGTCAGCCCCAGCATTTT
CAWSPDNGSGQPQHF
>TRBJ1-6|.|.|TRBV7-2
TGTGCCAGCAGCGACCAGTGGGGTGGCGGGTCACCCCTCCACTTT
CASSDQWGGGSPLHF
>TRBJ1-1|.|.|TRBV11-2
TGTGCCAGCAGCTTACAACAGGCTCGTGGCACTGAAGCTTTCTTT
CASSLQQARGTEAFF
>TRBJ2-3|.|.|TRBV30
TGTGCCTGGAGTGCCAGCACAGATACGCAGTATTTT
CAWSASTDTQYF
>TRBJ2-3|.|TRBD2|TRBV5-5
TGTGCCAGCAGCCGGACTAGCGGGGGCGCAGATACGCAGTATTTT
CASSRTSGGADTQYF
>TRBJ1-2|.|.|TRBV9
TGTGCCAGCAGCGGACATAGGGGAGACTATGGCTACACCTTC
CASSGHRGDYGYTF
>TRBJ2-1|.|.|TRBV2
TGTGCCAGCATGAAGGCAGGGCGCCGGAATGAGCAGTTCTTC
CASMKAGRRNEQFF
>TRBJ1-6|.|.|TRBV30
TGTGCCTGGAGCCTAGGGGGTTCCTATAATTCACCCCTCCACTTT
CAWSLGGSYNSPLHF
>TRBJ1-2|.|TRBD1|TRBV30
TGTGCCTGGAGTCGCAGGGGGCTGGCTAACTATGGCTACACCTTC
CAWSRRGLANYGYTF
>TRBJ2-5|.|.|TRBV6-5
TGTGCCAGCAGTCGAAGGGAGCAAGAGACCCAGTACTTC
CASSRREQETQYF
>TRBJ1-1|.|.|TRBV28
TGTGCCAGCGAGGGAGGGGGAATGAACACTGAAGCTTTCTTT
CASEGGGMNTEAFF
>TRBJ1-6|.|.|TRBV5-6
TGTGCCAGCAGCTCCTTAGAGGGATCACCCCTCCACTTT
CASSSLEGSPLHF
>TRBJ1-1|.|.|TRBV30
TGTGCCCAAGAGGGGTCGTGGGACACTGAAGCTTTCTTT
CAQEGSWDTEAFF
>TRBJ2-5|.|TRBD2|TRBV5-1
TGCGCCAGCAGCTCGGGACTAGCGGGGGGGCCGGCTCCGGAGACCCAGTACTTC
CASSSGLAGGPAPETQYF